The 15 T cell receptor beta chains presented below share a single source sample, sequenced in a study of blood T cell repertoires in COVID-19. Repertoires were generated with immunoSEQ multiplex PCR, while TCRdb's copy carries only in-frame clones and drops some. In the table there are more than 85,000 clones, about 86% of which are singletons. Sequencing input: PBMCs or T cells enriched from blood (not recorded which). The source of these receptors is a woman between 45 and 60 years old who had recovered from COVID-19.

This chain uses TRBV5-1 with TRBJ1-4; D is uncertain. The ends were cut back, 0 bases at V and 4 bases at J, with 7 bases in the middle. This CDR3 comprises 14 residues. Germline CDR1 SGHRS, CDR2 YFSETQ. This CDR3 reads CASSLGGSNEKLFF. For the CDR3, the DNA is TGCGCCAGCAGCTTGGGCGGTAGTAATGAAAAACTGTTTTTT.

CDR3 residues: CAWRRPGLGDQPQHF. CDR3 nucleotides: TGTGCCTGGAGACGTCCGGGACTCGGAGATCAGCCCCAGCATTTT. The chain is built from TRBV30 and TRBJ1-5, with D maybe TRBD1 (5 bases). Trimming pared 3 bases from V and 5 bases from J, leaving 17 bases between. CDR1 and CDR2 from the germline V gene are GTSNPN and SVGIG (reference sequence). This CDR3 has 15 amino acids. Full variable domain (missing parts from reference TRBV30 and TRBJ1-5): SQTIHQWPATLVQPVGSPLSLECTVEGTSNPNLYWYRQAAGRGLQLLFYSVGIGQISSEVPQNLSASRPQDRQFILSSKKLLLSDSGFYLCAWRRPGLGDQPQHFGDGTRLSIL.

J is TRBJ2-7 and V is TRBV10-2; 9 nucleotides line up with TRBD2. Trimming removed 0 bases from V and 3 bases from J; junction bases left unmatched: 6. The germline gives CDR1 WSHSY, CDR2 SAAADI. This CDR3 is built from 16 residues. Written as DNA, the CDR3 is TGCGCCAGCAGTGAGTCGATTGGTAGCGGGAGCTACGAGCAGTACTTC. Translating gives CASSESIGSGSYEQYF.

This chain uses TRBV29-1 with TRBJ1-1; 8 bases align to TRBD1. CDR3 size: 14 residues. The germline gives CDR1 SQVTM, CDR2 ANQGSEA. J was trimmed by 4 bases and V by 2 bases; bases with no gene match: 6. CDR3 amino acids: CSVENTGQGTEAFF. CDR3 nucleotides: TGCAGCGTTGAAAATACAGGACAGGGCACTGAAGCTTTCTTT. The variable domain in full, completed from reference TRBV29-1 and TRBJ1-1, reads SAVISQKPSRDICQRGTSLTIQCQVDSQVTMMFWYRQQPGQSLTLIATANQGSEATYESGFVIDKFPISRPNLTFSTLTVSNMSPEDSSIYLCSVENTGQGTEAFFGQGTRLTVV.

The chain recombines TRBV13 with TRBJ2-1, with 10 bases lining up with TRBD1. Unmatched junction bases numbered 9, after V lost 5 bases and J lost 2 bases. Germline loops: CDR1 PRHDT, CDR2 FYEKMQ (reference sequence). There are 17 residues in the CDR3. DNA of the CDR3: TGTGCCAGCAGCATAAGACCGGGACAGGGGACCTACAATGAGCAGTTCTTC. This gives the protein CASSIRPGQGTYNEQFF.

This clone was counted a few times. This rearrangement joins TRBV5-8 to TRBJ1-2; D perhaps matches TRBD1 (5 bases). The germline V and J ends were trimmed by 3 bases and 4 bases, with 10 bases remaining between them. This CDR3 comprises 13 residues. Germline assignment: CDR1 SGHTS and CDR2 YDEGEE. CDR3 DNA: TGTGCCAGCAGCTATACACAGGTCTATGGCTACACCTTC. Protein product: CASSYTQVYGYTF.

The chain combines TRBV24-1 with TRBJ2-2; 8 positions agree with TRBD1. Germline V gene sequence: CDR1 KGHDR, CDR2 SFDVKD. The CDR3 runs to 15 residues. V lost 5 bases and J lost 2; bases outside the gene matches: 3. CDR3 region: CATSGAGGNTGELFF. The CDR3 DNA reads TGTGCCACCAGTGGGGCAGGGGGCAACACCGGGGAGCTGTTTTTT.

This sequence joins TRBV5-6 and TRBJ2-1, with 7 bases fitting TRBD1. CDR1 and CDR2 from the germline V gene are SGHDT and YYEEEE. Germline trimming cut 3 bases from V and 10 bases from J; bases unmatched to any gene: 10. The CDR3 is made up of 14 amino acids. CDR3 sequence (DNA): TGTGCCAGCAGCTCCCTGACAGGGAAGGGGGAGCAGTTCTTC. Amino acids: CASSSLTGKGEQFF.

The rearrangement links TRBV4-1 to TRBJ2-3; 7 bases align to TRBD2. This CDR3 is built from 16 residues. The V gene's germline CDR1 is MGHRA and CDR2 YSYEKL. V shed 5 bases, J shed 2 bases, and the junction held 10 bases outside the gene matches. The CDR3 nucleotides read TGCGCCAGCAGCGCCATACGTGGGGGGGACACAGATACGCAGTATTTT. It yields the protein CASSAIRGGDTDTQYF.

The chain joins TRBV6-5 to TRBJ1-2, with D possibly matching TRBD1 (5 bases). Germline V gives CDR1 MNHEY, CDR2 SVGAGI. Trimming cost V 4 bases and J 8 bases, with 14 bases left between them. This CDR3 spans 13 amino acids. CDR3 nucleotide sequence: TGTGCCAGCAGTTTTGGGACTGGAGGAGGCTACACCTTC. It yields the protein CASSFGTGGGYTF.

The chain has TRBV11-3 and TRBJ2-7; a possible D gene is TRBD2 (7 bases). The CDR3 has 15 amino acids. The germline CDR1 and CDR2 sequences are SGHNT and YENEEA. Trimming pared 1 base from V and 1 base from J, leaving 11 bases between. CDR3 nucleotides: TGTGCCAGCAGCTTAGGCGGGGGCAGGTCCTACGAGCAGTACTTC. Translating it yields CASSLGGGRSYEQYF.

This clone was observed once. The chain links TRBV6-1 to TRBJ2-7; 12 bases align to TRBD2. This CDR3 contains 19 residues. Per germline, CDR1 MNHNS and CDR2 SASEGT. Trimming took 1 base from V and 0 from J; bases not matched to a gene: 10. For the CDR3, the DNA is TGTGCCAGCAGTGAAGTAGGCCTAGCGGGAGGGTTCCCCTCCTACGAGCAGTACTTC. This codes for CASSEVGLAGGFPSYEQYF.

CDR3 sequence: CASSHPRIAGGPTLYYNEQFF. CDR3 nucleotide sequence: TGTGCCAGCAGCCATCCCCGGATAGCGGGAGGGCCAACCCTCTACTACAATGAGCAGTTCTTC. The rearrangement uses TRBV3-1 (or the pseudogene TRBV3-2) and TRBJ2-1, with 11 bases that match TRBD2. With V trimmed by 3 bases and J by 3 bases, 19 bases remained unmatched. Germline V gene data show CDR1 as LGHDT and CDR2 as YNNKEL (reference sequence). CDR3 length: 21 residues.

CDR3 residues: CASSYSGSTDTQYF. The CDR3 coding sequence is TGTGCCAGCAGCTATAGCGGAAGCACAGATACGCAGTATTTT. The V and J genes are TRBV7-9 and TRBJ2-3; tentatively, D is TRBD2 (6 bases). CDR3 length: 14 residues. The V gene lost 4 bases and the J gene lost 0 bases, with 8 bases spanning the gap. Germline loops: CDR1 SEHNR, CDR2 FQNEAQ (reference sequence).

This clone was recorded only once. The V call is TRBV10-3, the J call TRBJ1-1; D ambiguous. V shed 0 bases and J shed 1 base, with 9 bases lying between them. The CDR3 length is 15 residues. The germline gives CDR1 ENHRY, CDR2 SYGVKD. This chain's CDR3 is CAISESINGNTEAFF. Here the CDR3 DNA reads TGTGCCATCAGTGAGTCGATTAACGGGAACACTGAAGCTTTCTTT.